Shown below are 7 T cell receptor beta chains from a single sample sequenced in a study of blood T cell repertoires in COVID-19. Assay: immunoSEQ multiplex PCR; the TCRdb copy retains only in-frame clones and omits some. The repertoire holds 100,000 to 150,000 clones, with about four fifths as singletons. Sequences were obtained from peripheral blood. The receptors here all came from a man between 60 and 70 years old with acute or convalescent COVID-19.

A few counts support this clone. The rearrangement links TRBV7-6 to TRBJ2-3, with TRBD2 as a possible D gene (6 bases). Germline V gene lookup returns CDR1 SGHVS and CDR2 FNYEAQ. The CDR3 is 16 amino acids. The V gene lost 5 bases and the J gene lost 6 bases, with 21 bases spanning the gap. CDR3 sequence reads: CASSLRGTGVTDTQYF. The CDR3 coding sequence is TGTGCCAGCAGCCTCCGCGGGACGGGAGTCACGGATACGCAGTATTTT. Full variable domain (missing parts from reference TRBV7-6 and TRBJ2-3): GAGVSQSPRYKVTKRGQDVALRCDPISGHVSLYWYRQALGQGPEFLTYFNYEAQQDKSGLPNDRFSAERPEGSISTLTIQRTEQRDSAMYRCASSLRGTGVTDTQYFGPGTRLTVL.

This chain connects TRBV19 to TRBJ2-1, with D maybe TRBD2 (6 bases). This CDR3 has 17 amino acids. V was clipped by 2 bases and J by 7 bases, with 21 bases between them. Germline CDR1 reads LNHDA; CDR2 reads SQIVND (reference sequence). CDR3 nucleotide sequence: TGTGCCAGTAGTATAAATTTGGGGGGTCTAGGTACGAATGAGCAGTTCTTC. Translated: CASSINLGGLGTNEQFF.

The chain joins TRBV5-4 to TRBJ2-1; 9 bases are shared with TRBD2. Germline V gives CDR1 SGHNT, CDR2 YYREEE (reference sequence). After removal of 4 bases from V and 4 bases from J, the junction contained 12 bases not matched to a gene. The CDR3 totals 17 residues. CDR3 loop: CASSRGWASGEYNEQFF. CDR3 nucleotide sequence: TGTGCCAGCAGCCGCGGTTGGGCTAGCGGGGAATACAATGAGCAGTTCTTC.

The rearrangement uses TRBV4-1 and TRBJ1-1, with D uncertain. CDR1 is MGHRA, CDR2 YSYEKL, per germline. CDR3 length: 14 amino acids. V lost 4 bases and J lost 7, with 16 bases in between. The CDR3 is CASSPSSGWLEAFF. The CDR3 DNA follows: TGCGCCAGCAGCCCATCGTCGGGGTGGCTTGAAGCTTTCTTT.

The sample holds one count of this clone. The chain recombines TRBV4-1 with TRBJ1-1; D possibly corresponds to TRBD1 (6 bases). CDR1 is MGHRA, CDR2 YSYEKL, per germline. V dropped 0 bases and J dropped 3 bases, with 17 bases sitting between them. The CDR3 length is 17 residues. The CDR3 reads CASSQDTGTPYHTEAFF. The CDR3 DNA sequence: TGCGCCAGCAGCCAAGATACAGGGACACCTTACCACACTGAAGCTTTCTTT.

The gene calls are TRBV5-1 and TRBJ1-2; TRBD1 agrees at 12 bases. The CDR3 sequence is 15 residues long. CDR1 is SGHRS and CDR2 is YFSETQ in the germline V gene. V lost 3 bases to trimming and J lost 4 bases; unmatched junction nucleotides: 4. CDR3 nucleotide sequence: TGCGCCAGCAGCTCGGGACAGGGGGCGATCTATGGCTACACCTTC. Translation: CASSSGQGAIYGYTF.

The genes are TRBV6-5 and TRBJ2-1; 8 bases fit TRBD2. V lost 5 bases, J lost 1 base, and 4 bases stayed unmatched. This CDR3 spans 15 amino acids. CDR1 MNHEY and CDR2 SVGAGI come from the germline V gene. CDR3 DNA: TGTGCCAGCAGTCGGGGGGGAGAGTCCTACAATGAGCAGTTCTTC. This codes for CASSRGGESYNEQFF.